This T cell receptor (beta chain) is from a study of technical replicates of blood from several donors. The table lists this clone with a count of one. Here immunoSEQ multiplex PCR was the method, and the copy in TCRdb shows in-frame clones only, minus some. The table shows roughly 14,000 clones, with 85% occurring only once. Germline lookup yields CDR1 SGHRS and CDR2 YFSETQ. The V gene lost 4 bases and the J gene lost 8 bases, with 21 bases spanning the gap. The CDR3 totals 16 residues. This receptor was identified in a human donor in good health. The chain is built from TRBV5-1 and TRBJ1-4; D remains unclear. The sequenced material came from PBMCs. Written as DNA, the CDR3 is TGCGCCAGCAGCAATACCCACCGCCTGGGCAGGGAAAAACTGTTTTTT. Residues: CASSNTHRLGREKLFF.